One and the same sample provided the 8 T cell receptor beta chains below, sequenced in a study of OX40 agonist ivuxolimab in advanced cancers. Profiled with immunoSEQ multiplex PCR; TCRdb holds only in-frame clones, not every one. The top ten clones hold 25% to 30% of a sample with tens of thousands of clones, 75% to 90% of them seen once. Sample: CD4+ or CD8+ T cells sorted from blood, taken in a trial of the OX40 agonist ivuxolimab. The receptors were sampled from an adult with an advanced solid tumor such as melanoma, head and neck, liver or kidney cancer.

The rearrangement joins TRBV7-9 to TRBJ2-2, with no clear D. Germline V CDR1 and CDR2: SEHNR, FQNEAQ (reference sequence). This CDR3 is built from 15 residues. Trimming left V 6 bases short and J 4 bases short, with 15 bases between. CDR3 sequence: CASSLILGPTGELFF. In DNA, the CDR3 is TGTGCCAGCAGTCTTATTCTGGGCCCCACCGGGGAGCTGTTTTTT.

The gene calls are TRBV27 and TRBJ1-3, with D maybe TRBD1 (5 bases). CDR1 and CDR2 from the germline V gene are MNHEY and SMNVEV (reference sequence). The CDR3 consists of 16 residues. Trimming removed 3 bases from V and 4 bases from J, with 16 bases in between. CDR3: CASSLRGGWAGNTIYF. The CDR3 nucleotides are TGTGCCAGCAGTTTGAGGGGAGGGTGGGCCGGAAACACCATATATTTT.

The rearrangement links TRBV10-1 to TRBJ2-5; 8 nucleotides match TRBD1. From germline, CDR1 is WNHNN and CDR2 SYGVQD (reference sequence). V lost 4 bases to trimming and J lost 3 bases; unmatched junction nucleotides: 7. The length of the CDR3 is 15 residues. CDR3 bases: TGCGCCAGCAGTGGACCTCGGACAGGGAAAGAGACCCAGTACTTC. Amino acids: CASSGPRTGKETQYF.

V gene TRBV2 combines with J gene TRBJ2-2; D possibly matches TRBD1 or TRBD2 (5 bases each). Germline-derived CDR1 and CDR2 are SNHLY and FYNNEI. The V end was cut by 11 bases, the J end by 5 bases, with 9 bases between. There are 11 residues in the CDR3. In nucleotides, the CDR3 is TGTGCCTGCTGGGGGACCGGGGAGCTGTTTTTT. The encoded protein is CACWGTGELFF.

J is TRBJ2-7 and V is TRBV9, with 11 bases that match TRBD2. This CDR3 is 17 amino acids long. Germline V gene sequence: CDR1 SGDLS, CDR2 YYNGEE. Trimming took 3 bases from V and 3 from J; bases not matched to a gene: 11. DNA for the CDR3: TGTGCCAGCAGCGAGGGAGGGGGGACTAGCGGAATCTACGAGCAGTACTTC. It codes for CASSEGGGTSGIYEQYF.

This rearrangement joins TRBV15 to TRBJ2-7; D unresolved. The V end lost 4 bases, the J end lost 0 bases, and 13 bases lay between the germline ends. Germline CDR1 LNHNV, CDR2 YYDKDF (reference sequence). This CDR3 spans 15 amino acids. CDR3 sequence reads: CATSKNTINSYEQYF. The CDR3 bases are TGTGCCACCAGCAAAAATACCATAAACTCCTACGAGCAGTACTTC.

The rearrangement uses TRBV6-1 and TRBJ2-7; D is possibly TRBD1 (5 bases). Deletions cut 3 bases from V and 2 bases from J, with 14 bases between. The CDR3 has 15 residues. CDR1 is MNHNS and CDR2 is SASEGT in the germline V gene. DNA of the CDR3: TGTGCCAGCAGTGATCAGGGATCCGACCCCTACGAGCAGTACTTC. This gives the protein CASSDQGSDPYEQYF.

The chain uses TRBV7-8 and TRBJ1-1; D ambiguous. The CDR3 consists of 11 residues. Between the trimmed V and J ends, which lost 3 bases and 10 bases, there was a span of 9 bases. CDR1 and CDR2 (germline): SGHVS, FQNEAQ. CDR3 coding DNA: TGTGCCAGCAGCTTGGGCCCGATAGCTTTCTTT. Its translation: CASSLGPIAFF.